These 30 T cell receptor beta chains were all obtained from the same sample, sequenced in a study of T cells in localized non-small cell lung cancer. The repertoire was sequenced with immunoSEQ multiplex PCR; TCRdb's copy has only in-frame clones and lacks some. This sample has tens of thousands of clones; about three quarters occur once, and the top ten carry 15% to 20%. The source was PBMCs, collected before any cancer treatment. The receptors shown here come from a man aged 35 to 69 with stage II squamous cell lung carcinoma.

This chain joins TRBV29-1 and TRBJ2-7; 7 bases are shared with TRBD1. This CDR3 contains 13 residues. CDR1 SQVTM and CDR2 ANQGSEA come from the germline V gene. V lost 5 bases and J lost 3; bases outside the gene matches: 7. DNA of the CDR3: TGCAGCGTTTGGGGACAGTCAGACTACGAGCAGTACTTC. Translated: CSVWGQSDYEQYF.

The chain has TRBV28 and TRBJ2-5, with a tentative D call TRBD2 (6 bases). The CDR3 covers 16 residues. Deletions cut 6 bases from V and 4 bases from J, with 21 bases between. From germline, CDR1 is MDHEN and CDR2 SYDVKM. The CDR3 region is CASRAIGRTHRETQYF. CDR3 sequence (DNA): TGTGCCAGCAGGGCTATAGGGAGGACCCACCGAGAGACCCAGTACTTC.

The CDR3 sequence is CASSGEDTFYEQYF. DNA for the CDR3: TGTGCCAGTAGTGGCGAGGACACCTTCTACGAGCAGTACTTC. The chain couples TRBV19 to TRBJ2-7, with a tentative D call TRBD1 (5 bases). V gave up 5 bases and J gave up 3 bases, with 14 bases separating them. This CDR3 comprises 14 residues. Per germline, CDR1 LNHDA and CDR2 SQIVND (reference sequence).

The J gene is TRBJ1-1, the V gene TRBV29-1; D is possibly TRBD1 (5 bases). CDR3 length: 13 amino acids. The V end lost 6 bases, the J end lost 11 bases, and 22 bases lay between the germline ends. Germline V CDR1 and CDR2: SQVTM, ANQGSEA. The CDR3 DNA reads as TGCAGCGTGGGACGGCCGGTAGGTGCGGTGGCTTTCTTT. Encoded protein: CSVGRPVGAVAFF.

Here the CDR3 DNA reads TGTGCCAGCAGAGGGGACAGGGACTCAAACTATGGCTACACCTTC. Its translation: CASRGDRDSNYGYTF. This chain links TRBV2 with TRBJ1-2; TRBD1 agrees at 9 bases. This CDR3 is 15 amino acids long. Germline V gene lookup returns CDR1 SNHLY and CDR2 FYNNEI. With 6 bases clipped from V and 2 bases from J, the junction kept 7 bases outside the gene matches.

V gene TRBV5-1 combines with J gene TRBJ1-1, with TRBD1 matching over 10 bases. CDR3 size: 19 residues. CDR1 is SGHRS, CDR2 YFSETQ, per germline. The ends lost 1 base at V and 0 bases at J; junction bases unmatched: 12. The CDR3 sequence is CASSLKPTGGTGLNTEAFF. The CDR3 nucleotides read TGCGCCAGCAGCTTGAAACCGACAGGGGGCACCGGACTGAACACTGAAGCTTTCTTT. The complete variable domain, with remaining parts taken from reference TRBV5-1 and TRBJ1-1, reads KAGVTQTPRYLIKTRGQQVTLSCSPISGHRSVSWYQQTPGQGLQFLFEYFSETQRNKGNFPGRFSGRQFSNSRSEMNVSTLELGDSALYLCASSLKPTGGTGLNTEAFFGQGTRLTVV.

The rearrangement uses TRBV7-2 and TRBJ2-3, with 7 bases that match TRBD2. Trimming cost V 1 base and J 4 bases; bases outside gene matches: 2. This CDR3 is 14 amino acids long. The germline V gene has CDR1 SGHTA and CDR2 FQGNSA. The DNA of the CDR3 is TGTGCCAGCAGCTTAGGGGGAGGGGCAGATACGCAGTATTTT. Translation: CASSLGGGADTQYF.

This clone was counted once. Other nucleotide sequences from this sample produce the same CDR3. This chain links TRBV11-2 with TRBJ2-5; TRBD2 might be the D (6 bases). V was shortened by 4 bases and J by 5 bases, with 11 bases between the two germline ends. Germline V gene data show CDR1 as SGHAT and CDR2 as FQNNGV. The CDR3 has 13 amino acids. The CDR3, as DNA: TGTGCCAGCAGCTCAGACCGGGGGGAGACCCAGTACTTC. It yields the protein CASSSDRGETQYF.

This clone was detected a few times. The chain is built from TRBV7-6 and TRBJ2-2, with TRBD1 matching over 11 bases. There are 12 residues in the CDR3. Germline CDR1 reads SGHVS; CDR2 reads FNYEAQ. The V segment lost 11 bases and the J segment 5 bases; nucleotides outside the gene matches: 1. The CDR3 protein is CAGTGGTGELFF. CDR3 coding DNA: TGTGCCGGGACAGGGGGTACCGGGGAGCTGTTTTTT.

The table lists this clone with a count of one. This sequence joins TRBV19 and TRBJ2-6; tentatively, D is TRBD2 (5 bases). Looked up from germline, CDR1 is LNHDA and CDR2 is SQIVND (reference sequence). Deletions cut 4 bases from V and 0 bases from J, with 10 bases between. The CDR3 loop spans 16 amino acids. As DNA, the CDR3 is TGTGCCAGTAGTAGCCGGGGTTTCTCTGGGGCCAACGTCCTGACTTTC. Protein sequence: CASSSRGFSGANVLTF.

The V call is TRBV12-2, the J call TRBJ2-4; the table's D gene call, TRBD1, was not cross checked with the DNA. TRBV12-2 is a pseudogene locus. There are 15 residues in the CDR3. The CDR3 DNA reads as TGTGCAAGGGCCCCCCACCGCGCAGGGAAAAACATTCAGTACTTC. Amino acid sequence: CARAPHRAGKNIQYF.

The chain recombines TRBV4-1 with TRBJ2-3, with TRBD1 matching over 10 bases. V lost 1 base and J lost 1; bases outside the gene matches: 2. The CDR3 sequence is 16 residues long. The germline V gene has CDR1 MGHRA and CDR2 YSYEKL. The CDR3 nucleotides are TGCGCCAGCAGCCAAGGACAGGGGGCGGGCACAGATACGCAGTATTTT. It specifies CASSQGQGAGTDTQYF.

This clone was seen only once. The rearrangement links TRBV29-1 to TRBJ2-1; D is ambiguous. The CDR3 is 13 residues long. CDR1 is SQVTM, CDR2 ANQGSEA, per germline. Trimming took 4 bases from V and 7 from J, leaving 14 bases between them. The CDR3: CSVVSPRRNEQFF. In DNA, the CDR3 is TGCAGCGTTGTAAGTCCCAGGCGTAATGAGCAGTTCTTC.

This clone was observed a few times. The genes are TRBV5-1 and TRBJ1-5; no firm D call. Trimming removed 1 base from V and 4 bases from J, with 15 bases in between. The germline gives CDR1 SGHRS, CDR2 YFSETQ. This CDR3 region has 16 residues. The CDR3 reads CASSLSPGIFNQPQHF. In nucleotides, the CDR3 is TGCGCCAGCAGCTTGTCGCCAGGAATTTTTAATCAGCCCCAGCATTTT.

This rearrangement joins TRBV6-5 to TRBJ1-2; D uncertain. The V end lost 0 bases, the J end lost 8 bases, and 13 bases lay between the germline ends. Germline V gives CDR1 MNHEY, CDR2 SVGAGI. The CDR3 is 14 amino acids. CDR3 sequence (DNA): TGTGCCAGCAGTTACTCGAAACAATCTCTCGGCTACACCTTC. Its translation: CASSYSKQSLGYTF.

The chain recombines TRBV10-3 with TRBJ1-2; D call uncertain. This CDR3 has 12 amino acids. Per the germline V gene, CDR1 is ENHRY and CDR2 is SYGVKD. The germline V and J ends were trimmed by 6 bases and 4 bases, with 9 bases remaining between them. CDR3 DNA: TGTGCCATCAGACCGGGAGGCTATGGCTACACCTTC. Protein: CAIRPGGYGYTF.

CDR3 protein: CASSLPLPGRSSYEQYF. As DNA, the CDR3 is TGTGCCAGCAGTTTACCTCTGCCGGGACGGAGCTCCTACGAGCAGTACTTC. The chain has TRBV28 and TRBJ2-7, with D tentatively TRBD1 or TRBD2 (5 bases each). V was cut by 2 bases and J by 0 bases, with 17 bases left in between. This CDR3 is built from 17 residues. In germline, CDR1 is MDHEN, CDR2 SYDVKM.

This clone occurred a few times. J is TRBJ1-1 and V is TRBV29-1; weak D call: TRBD1 (5 bases). With 4 bases removed from V and 6 bases from J, the gap between germline ends came to 18 bases. This CDR3 region has 14 residues. CDR1 is SQVTM, CDR2 ANQGSEA, per germline. Written as DNA, the CDR3 is TGCAGCGTTGTAGCTTCGGCGCAGGGCGCTGAAGCTTTCTTT. Translation: CSVVASAQGAEAFF.

V and J are TRBV30 and TRBJ1-6, with D uncertain. Germline assignment: CDR1 GTSNPN and CDR2 SVGIG (reference sequence). The CDR3 runs to 14 residues. The germline V and J ends were trimmed by 1 base and 11 bases, with 15 bases remaining between them. CDR3 sequence: CAWSGSGAGTPLHF. The CDR3 nucleotides are TGTGCCTGGAGTGGTAGCGGAGCCGGGACACCCCTCCACTTT. Drawing the rest from reference TRBV30 and TRBJ1-6, the complete variable domain is SQTIHQWPATLVQPVGSPLSLECTVEGTSNPNLYWYRQAAGRGLQLLFYSVGIGQISSEVPQNLSASRPQDRQFILSSKKLLLSDSGFYLCAWSGSGAGTPLHFGNGTRLTVT.

The rearrangement joins TRBV4-3 to TRBJ2-7; a possible D gene is TRBD1 (6 bases). Deletions cut 0 bases from V and 4 bases from J, with 16 bases between. The germline V gene has CDR1 LGHNA and CDR2 YSLEER. CDR3 length: 16 amino acids. The CDR3 sequence is CASSQDMPGDAYEQYF. Written as DNA, the CDR3 is TGCGCCAGCAGCCAAGATATGCCAGGGGACGCGTACGAGCAGTACTTC.

This sequence joins TRBV7-2 and TRBJ2-7; 8 bases match TRBD1. The junction had 7 bases not matched to a gene; V was cut back by 2 bases and J by 7 bases. This CDR3 has 14 residues. Germline CDR1 is SGHTA and CDR2 is FQGNSA. CDR3 coding DNA: TGTGCCAGCAGCTTATCCGGCGGGACAGGTGAGCAGTACTTC. This translates into CASSLSGGTGEQYF.

This clone was seen only a few times. The CDR3 loop reads CASSLGLAGEISYEQYF. In DNA form, the CDR3 reads TGTGCCAGCAGCTTAGGACTAGCGGGGGAAATCTCCTACGAGCAGTACTTC. V is TRBV11-2 and J is TRBJ2-7; 12 nucleotides match TRBD2. Germline assignment: CDR1 SGHAT and CDR2 FQNNGV. This CDR3 is 17 amino acids long. V gave up 1 base and J gave up 0 bases; unmatched junction bases: 4.

CDR3 loop: CASRPRGREEKDTQYF. The CDR3 nucleotides are TGTGCCAGCAGACCGAGGGGGAGGGAAGAGAAAGATACGCAGTATTTT. This chain uses TRBV5-6 with TRBJ2-3; D is possibly TRBD2 (7 bases). This CDR3 has 16 amino acids. The ends were cut back, 5 bases at V and 5 bases at J, with 21 bases in the middle. The germline gives CDR1 SGHDT, CDR2 YYEEEE.

The chain combines TRBV9 with TRBJ1-2, with D unresolved. This CDR3 region has 14 residues. The germline CDR1 and CDR2 sequences are SGDLS and YYNGEE. V was pared by 3 bases and J by 8 bases, with 17 bases between. The CDR3 region has the DNA TGTGCCAGCAGCGCCATGGGATTTTCGGGAGGCTACACCTTC. The encoded protein is CASSAMGFSGGYTF. Full variable domain (remainder filled in from reference TRBV9 and TRBJ1-2): DSGVTQTPKHLITATGQRVTLRCSPRSGDLSVYWYQQSLDQGLQFLIQYYNGEERAKGNILERFSAQQFPDLHSELNLSSLELGDSALYFCASSAMGFSGGYTFGSGTRLTVV.

The chain has TRBV11-2 and TRBJ1-5, with unresolved D. V was clipped by 1 base and J by 7 bases, with 11 bases between them. In germline, CDR1 is SGHAT, CDR2 FQNNGV. The CDR3 is made up of 14 amino acids. This CDR3 reads CASSLGTDAQPQHF. CDR3 coding DNA: TGTGCCAGCAGCTTAGGAACCGATGCCCAGCCCCAGCATTTT.

This clone was seen many times. This chain joins TRBV6-1 and TRBJ2-7, with D tentatively TRBD2 (6 bases). V was clipped by 1 base and J by 7 bases, with 17 bases between them. Per germline, CDR1 MNHNS and CDR2 SASEGT. This CDR3 comprises 15 residues. The CDR3 reads CASSEEPAGRGEQYF. The DNA of the CDR3 is TGTGCCAGCAGTGAAGAACCGGCCGGCCGGGGGGAGCAGTACTTC.

The chain has TRBV21-1 and TRBJ1-1. TRBV21-1 is given as a pseudogene. The CDR3 is made up of 15 amino acids. The CDR3 protein is CASSPRPLGYTEAFF. The CDR3 DNA sequence: TGTGCCAGCAGCCCCCGACCATTAGGATACACTGAAGCTTTCTTT.

This chain uses TRBV7-2 with TRBJ2-7, with 8 bases identical to TRBD1. The J segment lost 0 bases and the V segment lost 4 bases, leaving 2 bases of the junction unmatched. Germline CDR1 is SGHTA and CDR2 is FQGNSA. The CDR3 has 14 residues. The CDR3 bases are TGTGCCAGCAGCTCAGGGGGCAGCTCCTACGAGCAGTACTTC. This translates into CASSSGGSSYEQYF. The complete variable domain, with remaining parts taken from reference TRBV7-2 and TRBJ2-7, reads GAGVSQSPSNKVTEKGKDVELRCDPISGHTALYWYRQSLGQGLEFLIYFQGNSAPDKSGLPSDRFSAERTGGSVSTLTIQRTQQEDSAVYLCASSSGGSSYEQYFGPGTRLTVT.

The J gene is TRBJ1-2, the V gene TRBV30; a possible D gene is TRBD1 (6 bases). There are 13 residues in the CDR3. V was shortened by 3 bases and J by 6 bases, with 14 bases between the two germline ends. Germline V gene lookup returns CDR1 GTSNPN and CDR2 SVGIG (reference sequence). The CDR3 region is CAWSATGTHGYTF. In DNA form, the CDR3 reads TGTGCCTGGAGCGCTACAGGGACCCATGGCTACACCTTC.

This clone was recorded only once. The rearrangement uses TRBV7-9 and TRBJ2-7; 7 nucleotides agree with TRBD1. V shed 5 bases, J shed 2 bases, and the junction held 6 bases outside the gene matches. This CDR3 region has 14 residues. The germline V gene encodes CDR1 SEHNR and CDR2 FQNEAQ (reference sequence). The CDR3 DNA reads as TGTGCCAGCAGCCACAGGGGACCCGCCTACGAGCAGTACTTC. It codes for CASSHRGPAYEQYF.